What follows are 7 T cell receptor beta chains derived from one specimen sequenced in a study of blood T cell repertoires in COVID-19 (dated by TCRdb to about 2020). Libraries were prepared through the immunoSEQ multiplex PCR assay. TCRdb obtained this table from immuneACCESS and retained in-frame rearrangements with V and J assigned. These tables miss some clones; where compared with another copy, unresolved V genes account for less than half of the shortfall, and the remainder is unexplained. The sample has about 280,000 clones on record, 85% of them singletons. The top ten constitute around 5.5% of the sample. Specimen: peripheral blood. These TCRs come from a man between 50 and 59 years old with active or convalescent COVID-19.

V usage is TRBV6-1 and J usage is TRBJ2-1; maybe TRBD2 (5 bases). This CDR3 is built from 12 residues. Trimming left V 8 bases short and J 6 bases short, with 11 bases between. The germline V gene has CDR1 MNHNS and CDR2 SASEGT. The CDR3 DNA follows: TGTGCCAGCGGGCTAGCATCCAATGAGCAGTTCTTC. This translates into CASGLASNEQFF.

This clone was counted a single time. This chain uses TRBV12-3 or TRBV12-4 with TRBJ1-1; a possible D gene is TRBD1 (5 bases). This CDR3 is built from 11 residues. The ends were cut back, 7 bases at V and 10 bases at J, with 13 bases in the middle. In DNA, the CDR3 is TGTGCCAGCACCTCCTCGGGACTAGCTTTCTTT. Translated: CASTSSGLAFF.

This clone was counted a few times. The chain couples TRBV18 to TRBJ2-7; possibly TRBD1 for D (7 bases). Germline V gene lookup returns CDR1 KGHSH and CDR2 LQKENI. The CDR3 runs to 16 residues. V lost 2 bases to trimming and J lost 2 bases, with 16 bases between them. The DNA for the CDR3 is TGTGCCAGCTCACCAAAGGGGGGACAGAGAACCTACGAGCAGTACTTC. Its protein is CASSPKGGQRTYEQYF.

V and J are TRBV2 and TRBJ1-5; D unresolved. Germline lookup yields CDR1 SNHLY and CDR2 FYNNEI. The CDR3 covers 13 residues. The V end lost 8 bases, the J end lost 1 base, and 9 bases lay between the germline ends. The chain's CDR3 is CASSTVSNQPQHF. The CDR3 DNA is TGTGCCAGCTCCACAGTAAGCAATCAGCCCCAGCATTTT.

CDR3 sequence: CASSIVLGLAGETQYF. As DNA, the CDR3 is TGTGCCAGTAGTATTGTTTTGGGACTAGCGGGAGAGACCCAGTACTTC. This chain uses TRBV19 with TRBJ2-5; 12 nucleotides line up with TRBD2. V gave up 3 bases and J gave up 4 bases; unmatched junction bases: 6. Germline V gene lookup returns CDR1 LNHDA and CDR2 SQIVND (reference sequence). The CDR3 runs to 16 residues.

The chain is built from TRBV7-2 and TRBJ2-1, with TRBD2 matching 9 bases. Trimming cost V 4 bases and J 4 bases; bases outside gene matches: 5. Germline V gene data show CDR1 as SGHTA and CDR2 as FQGNSA. The CDR3 has 15 residues. The CDR3 loop reads CASSSGLAGYNEQFF. The CDR3 nucleotides read TGTGCCAGCAGCTCCGGGCTAGCGGGGTACAATGAGCAGTTCTTC.

This chain joins TRBV7-9 and TRBJ1-1, with TRBD1 matching over 7 bases. The CDR3 is 15 amino acids. CDR1 is SEHNR, CDR2 FQNEAQ, per germline (reference sequence). With 6 bases clipped from V and 1 base from J, the junction kept 8 bases outside the gene matches. CDR3 residues: CASSSRGTANTEAFF. The CDR3 coding sequence is TGTGCCAGCAGTTCCCGGGGGACAGCGAACACTGAAGCTTTCTTT.